The 14 T cell receptor beta chains reported below all come from one sample, sequenced in a study of blood T cell repertoires in COVID-19. TCRdb's table, derived via immunoSEQ multiplex PCR, lists solely in-frame clones and lacks some. The sample has more than 200,000 clones, approximately 86% seen once; the top ten hold roughly 6.3%. The specimen was PBMCs or T cells enriched from blood (not recorded which). These receptors originate from a woman aged 25-40 years with acute COVID-19.

V usage is TRBV7-2 and J usage is TRBJ2-1; D perhaps matches TRBD1 (6 bases). Trimming took off 6 bases at V and 4 bases at J, with 10 bases between the two ends. In germline, CDR1 is SGHTA, CDR2 FQGNSA. This CDR3 has 13 residues. The chain's CDR3 is CASSVDSYNEQFF. In DNA, the CDR3 is TGTGCCAGCAGTGTGGACAGTTACAATGAGCAGTTCTTC.

This clone was seen a few times. This chain connects TRBV27 to TRBJ2-7; 8 nucleotides align to TRBD2. The germline V gene has CDR1 MNHEY and CDR2 SMNVEV (reference sequence). V was pared by 5 bases and J by 3 bases, with 9 bases of the junction left unmatched. The CDR3 is made up of 15 amino acids. The CDR3 sequence: CASSPPGGRYYEQYF. The CDR3 coding sequence is TGTGCCAGCAGTCCCCCGGGAGGGCGCTACTACGAGCAGTACTTC.

CDR3 nucleotide sequence: TGCGCCAGCAGCTGGGGGCCGTCTGGTAATGAAAAACTGTTTTTT. Translating gives CASSWGPSGNEKLFF. The chain carries TRBV5-1 and TRBJ1-4, with D tentatively TRBD1 (6 bases). The germline V gene encodes CDR1 SGHRS and CDR2 YFSETQ. Trimming cost V 3 bases and J 4 bases, with 13 bases left between them. This CDR3 has 15 amino acids.

The rearrangement uses TRBV6-2 or TRBV6-3 and TRBJ2-7, with 9 bases identical to TRBD2. The ends lost 2 bases at V and 3 bases at J; junction bases unmatched: 8. Germline loops: CDR1 MNHEY, CDR2 SVGEGT. This CDR3 comprises 16 residues. Written as DNA, the CDR3 is TGTGCCAGCAGTTACGATGGAAGCGGGAGGAACTACGAGCAGTACTTC. Residues: CASSYDGSGRNYEQYF.

V and J are TRBV7-8 and TRBJ2-1; D not resolved. This CDR3 has 13 residues. Trimming removed 7 bases from V and 6 bases from J, with 13 bases in between. Germline V gives CDR1 SGHVS, CDR2 FQNEAQ. The CDR3 loop is CASIPELGNEQFF. CDR3 nucleotides: TGTGCCAGCATCCCAGAGCTAGGCAATGAGCAGTTCTTC.

The chain recombines TRBV19 with TRBJ2-1; 9 bases are shared with TRBD2. This CDR3 has 15 amino acids. From germline, CDR1 is LNHDA and CDR2 SQIVND (reference sequence). V shed 2 bases, J shed 4 bases, and the junction held 3 bases outside the gene matches. Written as DNA, the CDR3 is TGTGCCAGTAGTATATCGCGGGGGGGGTACAATGAGCAGTTCTTC. It codes for CASSISRGGYNEQFF.

The rearrangement links TRBV11-2 to TRBJ2-1; possibly TRBD2 for D (5 bases). Looked up from germline, CDR1 is SGHAT and CDR2 is FQNNGV. The CDR3 spans 13 residues. The V and J ends lost 1 base and 8 bases respectively, with 9 bases between them. CDR3 sequence: CASSLGQADEQFF. The CDR3 DNA reads TGTGCCAGCAGCTTAGGCCAAGCGGATGAGCAGTTCTTC.

This chain links TRBV27 with TRBJ2-1; 14 positions agree with TRBD2. V was clipped by 2 bases and J by 6 bases; unmatched bases: 9. The CDR3 is 18 amino acids. The germline V gene has CDR1 MNHEY and CDR2 SMNVEV (reference sequence). CDR3: CASSLKGGGLAGVNEQFF. The CDR3 DNA sequence: TGTGCCAGCAGTTTAAAAGGCGGGGGACTAGCGGGAGTCAATGAGCAGTTCTTC.

The genes are TRBV28 and TRBJ2-5; TRBD1 is a possible D gene (6 bases). This CDR3 comprises 13 residues. Germline lookup yields CDR1 MDHEN and CDR2 SYDVKM. Trimming took 3 bases from V and 7 from J, leaving 12 bases between them. CDR3 loop: CASSFIQGATQYF. In DNA form, the CDR3 reads TGTGCCAGCAGTTTTATACAGGGTGCGACCCAGTACTTC.

The gene calls are TRBV29-1 and TRBJ1-2; D perhaps matches TRBD1 (6 bases). V dropped 7 bases and J dropped 2 bases, with 17 bases sitting between them. The CDR3 covers 14 residues. CDR1 and CDR2 from the germline V gene are SQVTM and ANQGSEA. The DNA of the CDR3 is TGCAGCGCTGACTTACAGGGTACCAACTATGGCTACACCTTC. Translating it yields CSADLQGTNYGYTF. Looking up the rest from reference TRBV29-1 and TRBJ1-2 gives the full variable domain: SAVISQKPSRDICQRGTSLTIQCQVDSQVTMMFWYRQQPGQSLTLIATANQGSEATYESGFVIDKFPISRPNLTFSTLTVSNMSPEDSSIYLCSADLQGTNYGYTFGSGTRLTVV.

This chain joins TRBV5-1 and TRBJ1-3; maybe TRBD1 (5 bases). Trimming took off 4 bases at V and 2 bases at J, with 16 bases between the two ends. Germline V gives CDR1 SGHRS, CDR2 YFSETQ. The CDR3 extends over 16 amino acids. CDR3 DNA: TGCGCCAGCAGCGGCGGGACGTCGGGGGCTGGAAACACCATATATTTT. It encodes CASSGGTSGAGNTIYF.

The chain couples TRBV4-1 to TRBJ2-7; D may be TRBD2 (6 bases). Trimming left V 4 bases short and J 1 base short, with 14 bases between. The germline gives CDR1 MGHRA, CDR2 YSYEKL. CDR3 length equals 15 residues. CDR3 region: CASSRTMDYSYEQYF. The CDR3 bases are TGCGCCAGCAGCCGCACCATGGACTATTCCTACGAGCAGTACTTC.

The V call is TRBV6-6, the J call TRBJ2-7; perhaps TRBD1 as D (5 bases). CDR3 length equals 14 residues. Germline CDR1 MNHNY, CDR2 SVGAGI (reference sequence). V lost 0 bases to trimming and J lost 7 bases, with 13 bases between them. The CDR3 protein is CASSYSQGPWEQYF. The CDR3 DNA follows: TGTGCCAGCAGTTACTCGCAGGGCCCGTGGGAGCAGTACTTC.

The chain employs TRBV28 and TRBJ2-3; 7 nucleotides match TRBD1. The CDR3 is made up of 16 amino acids. Germline assignment: CDR1 MDHEN and CDR2 SYDVKM. V lost 3 bases and J lost 6; bases outside the gene matches: 12. DNA for the CDR3: TGTGCCAGCAGTTTGTCCGGGACAGACAAGGCGGATACGCAGTATTTT. Amino acids: CASSLSGTDKADTQYF.